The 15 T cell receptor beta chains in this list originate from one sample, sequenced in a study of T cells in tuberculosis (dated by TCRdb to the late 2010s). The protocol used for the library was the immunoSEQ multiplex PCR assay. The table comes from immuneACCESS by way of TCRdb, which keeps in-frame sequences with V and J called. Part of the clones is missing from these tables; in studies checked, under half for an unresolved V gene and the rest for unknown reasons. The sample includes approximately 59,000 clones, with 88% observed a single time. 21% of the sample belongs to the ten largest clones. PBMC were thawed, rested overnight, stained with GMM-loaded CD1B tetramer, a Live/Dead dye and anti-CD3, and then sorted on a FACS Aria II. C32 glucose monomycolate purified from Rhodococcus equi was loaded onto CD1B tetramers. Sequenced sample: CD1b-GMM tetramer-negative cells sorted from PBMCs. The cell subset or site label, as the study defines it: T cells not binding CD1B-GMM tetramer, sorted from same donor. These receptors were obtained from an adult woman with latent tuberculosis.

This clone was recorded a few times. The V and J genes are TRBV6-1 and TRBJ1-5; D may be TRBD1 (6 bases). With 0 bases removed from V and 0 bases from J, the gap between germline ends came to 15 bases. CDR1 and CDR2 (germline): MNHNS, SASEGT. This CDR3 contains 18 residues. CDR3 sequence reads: CASSEAPDSPYSNQPQHF. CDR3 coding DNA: TGTGCCAGCAGTGAAGCTCCGGACAGCCCGTATAGCAATCAGCCCCAGCATTTT.

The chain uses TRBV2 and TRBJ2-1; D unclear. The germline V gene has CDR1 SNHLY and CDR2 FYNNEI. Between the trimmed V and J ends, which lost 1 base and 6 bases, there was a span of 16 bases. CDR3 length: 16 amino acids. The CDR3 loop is CASSEGASSRSNEQFF. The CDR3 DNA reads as TGTGCCAGCAGTGAAGGAGCTAGTTCACGGTCCAATGAGCAGTTCTTC. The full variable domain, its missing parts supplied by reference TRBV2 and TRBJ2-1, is EPEVTQTPSHQVTQMGQEVILRCVPISNHLYFYWYRQILGQKVEFLVSFYNNEISEKSEIFDDQFSVERPDGSNFTLKIRSTKLEDSAMYFCASSEGASSRSNEQFFGPGTRLTVL.

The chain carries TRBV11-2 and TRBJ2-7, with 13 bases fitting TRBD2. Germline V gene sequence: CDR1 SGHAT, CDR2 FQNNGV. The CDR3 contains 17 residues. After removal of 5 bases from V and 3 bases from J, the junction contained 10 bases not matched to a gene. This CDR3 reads CASSLTRTSGGVYEQYF. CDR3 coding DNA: TGTGCCAGCAGCCTCACTCGGACTAGCGGGGGAGTCTACGAGCAGTACTTC.

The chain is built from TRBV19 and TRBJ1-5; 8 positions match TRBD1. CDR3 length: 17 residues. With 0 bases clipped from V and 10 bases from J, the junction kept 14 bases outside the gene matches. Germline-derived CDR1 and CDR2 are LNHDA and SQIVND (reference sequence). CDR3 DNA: TGTGCCAGTAGTATAGATCTATGGGACAGGAGTCGGTTTCCCCAGCATTTT. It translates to CASSIDLWDRSRFPQHF. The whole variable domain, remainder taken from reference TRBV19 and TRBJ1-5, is DGGITQSPKYLFRKEGQNVTLSCEQNLNHDAMYWYRQDPGQGLRLIYYSQIVNDFQKGDIAEGYSVSREKKESFPLTVTSAQKNPTAFYLCASSIDLWDRSRFPQHFGDGTRLSIL.

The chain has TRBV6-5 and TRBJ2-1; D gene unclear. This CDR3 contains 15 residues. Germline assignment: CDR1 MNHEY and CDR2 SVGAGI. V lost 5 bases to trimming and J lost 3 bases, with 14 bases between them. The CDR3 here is CASSLTLNSYNEQFF. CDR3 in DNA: TGTGCCAGCAGTCTTACTCTGAACAGCTACAATGAGCAGTTCTTC.

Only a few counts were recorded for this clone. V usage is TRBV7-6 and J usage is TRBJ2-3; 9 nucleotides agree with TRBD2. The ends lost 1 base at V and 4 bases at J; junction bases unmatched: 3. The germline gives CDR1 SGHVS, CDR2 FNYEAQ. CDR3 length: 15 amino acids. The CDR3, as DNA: TGTGCCAGCAGCTTAGTTTCTAGCGGGGCAGATACGCAGTATTTT. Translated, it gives CASSLVSSGADTQYF.

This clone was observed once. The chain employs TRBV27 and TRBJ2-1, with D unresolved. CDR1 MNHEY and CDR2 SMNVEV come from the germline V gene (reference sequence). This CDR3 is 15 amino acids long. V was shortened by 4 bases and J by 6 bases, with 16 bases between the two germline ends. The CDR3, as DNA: TGTGCCAGCAGTTCCATCTATCCCACTTCCAATGAGCAGTTCTTC. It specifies CASSSIYPTSNEQFF.

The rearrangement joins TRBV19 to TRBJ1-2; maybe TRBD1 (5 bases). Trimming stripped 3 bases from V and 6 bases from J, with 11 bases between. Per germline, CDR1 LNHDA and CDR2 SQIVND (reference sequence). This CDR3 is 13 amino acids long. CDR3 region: CASSIMAGNGYTF. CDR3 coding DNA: TGTGCCAGTAGTATCATGGCAGGGAATGGCTACACCTTC.

CDR3 in DNA: TGTGCCTGGGGGGGCGGGGGGGCAGGAGAGCAGTTCTTC. It translates to CAWGGGGAGEQFF. This sequence joins TRBV30 and TRBJ2-1, with 9 bases that match TRBD2. CDR1 is GTSNPN and CDR2 is SVGIG in the germline V gene (reference sequence). The CDR3 extends over 13 amino acids. The J segment lost 10 bases and the V segment lost 5 bases, leaving 9 bases of the junction unmatched.

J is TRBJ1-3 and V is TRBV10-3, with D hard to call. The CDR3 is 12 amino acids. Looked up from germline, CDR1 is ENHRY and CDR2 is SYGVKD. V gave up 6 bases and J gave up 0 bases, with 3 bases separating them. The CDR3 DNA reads TGTGCCATCAGCTACTCTGGAAACACCATATATTTT. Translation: CAISYSGNTIYF.

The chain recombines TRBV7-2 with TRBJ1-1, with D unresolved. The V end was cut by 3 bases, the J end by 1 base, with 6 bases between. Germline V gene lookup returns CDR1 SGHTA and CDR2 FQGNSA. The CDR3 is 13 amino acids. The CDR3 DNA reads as TGTGCCAGCAGCTTTCACGGGAACACTGAAGCTTTCTTT. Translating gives CASSFHGNTEAFF.

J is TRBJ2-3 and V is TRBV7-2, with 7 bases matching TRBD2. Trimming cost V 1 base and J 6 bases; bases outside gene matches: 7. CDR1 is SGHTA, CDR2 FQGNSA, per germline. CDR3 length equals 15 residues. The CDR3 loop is CASSLGAGAGDTQYF. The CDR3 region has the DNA TGTGCCAGCAGCTTAGGGGCGGGAGCGGGCGATACGCAGTATTTT. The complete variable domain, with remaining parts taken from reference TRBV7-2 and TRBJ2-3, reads GAGVSQSPSNKVTEKGKDVELRCDPISGHTALYWYRQSLGQGLEFLIYFQGNSAPDKSGLPSDRFSAERTGGSVSTLTIQRTQQEDSAVYLCASSLGAGAGDTQYFGPGTRLTVL.

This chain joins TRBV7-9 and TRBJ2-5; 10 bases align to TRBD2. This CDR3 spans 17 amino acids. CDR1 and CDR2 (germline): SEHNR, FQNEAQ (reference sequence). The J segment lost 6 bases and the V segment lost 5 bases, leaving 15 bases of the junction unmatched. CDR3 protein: CASSPKTPSGGAKTQYF. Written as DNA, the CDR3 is TGTGCCAGCAGCCCCAAGACGCCCAGCGGGGGGGCTAAGACCCAGTACTTC.

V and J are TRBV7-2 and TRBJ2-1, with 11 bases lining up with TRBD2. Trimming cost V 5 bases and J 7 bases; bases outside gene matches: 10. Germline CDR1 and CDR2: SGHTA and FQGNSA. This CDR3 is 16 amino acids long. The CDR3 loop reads CASSPFSGGASNEQFF. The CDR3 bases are TGTGCCAGCAGCCCGTTTAGCGGGGGGGCGTCTAATGAGCAGTTCTTC.

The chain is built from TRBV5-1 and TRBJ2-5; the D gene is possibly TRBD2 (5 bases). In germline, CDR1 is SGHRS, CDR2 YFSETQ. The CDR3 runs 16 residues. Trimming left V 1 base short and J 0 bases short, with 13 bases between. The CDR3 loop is CASSLSRLPYQETQYF. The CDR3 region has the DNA TGCGCCAGCAGCTTGTCCAGACTACCCTACCAAGAGACCCAGTACTTC.